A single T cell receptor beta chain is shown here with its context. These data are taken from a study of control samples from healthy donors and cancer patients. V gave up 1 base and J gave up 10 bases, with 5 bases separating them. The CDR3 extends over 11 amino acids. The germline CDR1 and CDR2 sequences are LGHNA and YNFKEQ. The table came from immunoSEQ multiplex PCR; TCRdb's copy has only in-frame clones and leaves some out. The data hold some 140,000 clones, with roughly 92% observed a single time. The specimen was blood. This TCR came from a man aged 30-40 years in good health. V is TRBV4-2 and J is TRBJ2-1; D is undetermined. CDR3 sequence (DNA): TGTGCCAGCAGCCAAGGCCTAGAGCAGTTCTTC. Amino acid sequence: CASSQGLEQFF.